This T cell receptor (beta chain) was sequenced during a study of blood T cell repertoires in COVID-19. Produced via immunoSEQ multiplex PCR; TCRdb's table is partial and in-frame only. Of around 300,000 clones in the sample, around 89% were seen once. The CDR3 extends over 16 amino acids. Trimming stripped 0 bases from V and 5 bases from J, with 14 bases between. The germline V gene encodes CDR1 SGHRS and CDR2 YFSETQ. The receptor comes from a woman in her forties with acute or convalescent COVID-19. The rearrangement links TRBV5-1 to TRBJ2-2; D is undetermined. The sequenced material came from peripheral blood. CDR3 DNA: TGCGCCAGCAGCTTGGGATTTGGTACATTGACCGGGGAGCTGTTTTTT. Translated, it gives CASSLGFGTLTGELFF.